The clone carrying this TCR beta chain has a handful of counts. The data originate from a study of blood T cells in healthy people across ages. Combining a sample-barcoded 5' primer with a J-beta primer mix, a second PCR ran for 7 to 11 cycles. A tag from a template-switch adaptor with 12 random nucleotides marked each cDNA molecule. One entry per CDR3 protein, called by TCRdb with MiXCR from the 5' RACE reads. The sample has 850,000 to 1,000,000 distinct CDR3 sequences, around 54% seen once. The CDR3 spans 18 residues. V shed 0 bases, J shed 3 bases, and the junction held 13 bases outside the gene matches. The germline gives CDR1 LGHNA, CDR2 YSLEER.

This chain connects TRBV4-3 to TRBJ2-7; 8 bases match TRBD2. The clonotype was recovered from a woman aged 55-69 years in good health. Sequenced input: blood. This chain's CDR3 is CASSQDAQGRGLVYEQYF. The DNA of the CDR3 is TGCGCCAGCAGCCAAGATGCCCAAGGGCGGGGACTAGTCTACGAGCAGTACTTC.